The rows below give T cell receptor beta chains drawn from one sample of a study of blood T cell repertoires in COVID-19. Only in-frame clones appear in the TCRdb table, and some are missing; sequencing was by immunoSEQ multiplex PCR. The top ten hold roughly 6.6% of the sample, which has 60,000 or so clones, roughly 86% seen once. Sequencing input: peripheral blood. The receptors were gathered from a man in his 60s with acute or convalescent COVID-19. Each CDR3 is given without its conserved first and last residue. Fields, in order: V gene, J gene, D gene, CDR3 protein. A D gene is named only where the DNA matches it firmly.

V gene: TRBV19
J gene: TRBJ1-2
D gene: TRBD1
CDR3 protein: ASSTDRGRYGYT

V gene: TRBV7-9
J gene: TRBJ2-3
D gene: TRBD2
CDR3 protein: AASRSGRGGTDTQY

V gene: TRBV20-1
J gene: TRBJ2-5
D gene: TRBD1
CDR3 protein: SASAPINRGELETQY

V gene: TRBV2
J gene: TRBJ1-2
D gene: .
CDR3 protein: ASTPTPEVGYGYT

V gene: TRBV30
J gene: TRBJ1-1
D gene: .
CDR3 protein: AWSARIQTGIMNTEAF

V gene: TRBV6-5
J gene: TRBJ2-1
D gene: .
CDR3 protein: ASSRFPKEYNEQF

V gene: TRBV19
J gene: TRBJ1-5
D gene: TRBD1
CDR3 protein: ASIPTGGIGNQPQH

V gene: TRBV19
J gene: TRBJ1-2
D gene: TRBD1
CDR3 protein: ASSSPGQGNYGYT

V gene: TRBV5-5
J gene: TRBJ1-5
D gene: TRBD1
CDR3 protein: ASSLRQGWNQPQH

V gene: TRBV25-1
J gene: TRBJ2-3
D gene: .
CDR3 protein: ASSDPQVRASTDTQY

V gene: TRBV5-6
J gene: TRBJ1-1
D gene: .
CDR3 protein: ASFLSPVRGAEAF

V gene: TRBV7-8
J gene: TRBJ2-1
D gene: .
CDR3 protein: ASSFRDNYNEQF

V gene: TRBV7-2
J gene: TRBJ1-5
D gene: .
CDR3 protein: ASSSQADQPQH

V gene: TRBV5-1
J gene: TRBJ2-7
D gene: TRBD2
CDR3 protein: ASSRRTSWDEQY

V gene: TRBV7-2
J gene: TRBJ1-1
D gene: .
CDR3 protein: ASSSTEERMNTEAF

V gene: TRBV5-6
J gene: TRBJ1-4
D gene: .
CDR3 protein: ASSEATNEKLF

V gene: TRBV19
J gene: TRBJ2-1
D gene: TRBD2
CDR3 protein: ASSQWTSGVNNEQF

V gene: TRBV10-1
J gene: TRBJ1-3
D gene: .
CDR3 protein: ASSESPGLSGNTIY

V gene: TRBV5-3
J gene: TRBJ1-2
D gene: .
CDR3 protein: ARSLARGQNYGYT

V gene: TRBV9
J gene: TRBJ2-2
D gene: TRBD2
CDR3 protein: ASSVAVAGGVPGELF

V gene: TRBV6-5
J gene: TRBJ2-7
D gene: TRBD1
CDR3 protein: ASAWTGGQYEQY

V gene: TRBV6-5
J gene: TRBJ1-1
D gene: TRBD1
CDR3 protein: ASILGQANTEAF

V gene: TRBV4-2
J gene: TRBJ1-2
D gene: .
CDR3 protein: ASSQDSGSYGYT

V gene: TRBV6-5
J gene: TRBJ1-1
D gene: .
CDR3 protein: ASTKGKSAF

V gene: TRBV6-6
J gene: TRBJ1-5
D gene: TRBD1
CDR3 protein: ASSYQDRDNQPQH

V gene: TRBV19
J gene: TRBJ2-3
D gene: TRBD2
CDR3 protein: ASSQTSGAEYTQY

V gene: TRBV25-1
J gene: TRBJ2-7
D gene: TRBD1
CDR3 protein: ASFMGQGTYEQY

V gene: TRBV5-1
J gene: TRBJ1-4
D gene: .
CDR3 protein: ASSLASPTTNEKLF

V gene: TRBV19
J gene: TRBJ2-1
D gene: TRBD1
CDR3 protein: ASRRTGGDEQF

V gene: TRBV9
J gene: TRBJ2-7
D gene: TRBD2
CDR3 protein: ASSVAFGLAGDEQY

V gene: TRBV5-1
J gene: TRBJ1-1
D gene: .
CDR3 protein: ASGLDGTNTEAF

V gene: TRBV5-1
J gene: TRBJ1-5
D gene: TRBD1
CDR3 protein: ASSLAGGNNQPQH

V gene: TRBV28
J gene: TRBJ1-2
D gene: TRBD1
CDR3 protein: ASSFHGTGRDGYT

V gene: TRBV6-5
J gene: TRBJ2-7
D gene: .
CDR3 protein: ASSYKASSNGEQY

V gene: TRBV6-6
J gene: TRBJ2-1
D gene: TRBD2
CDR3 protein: ASSLAGSNEQF

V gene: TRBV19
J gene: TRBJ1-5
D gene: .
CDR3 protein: ASSISQRNQPQH

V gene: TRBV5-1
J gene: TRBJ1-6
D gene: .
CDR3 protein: ASSLDWSNSPLH

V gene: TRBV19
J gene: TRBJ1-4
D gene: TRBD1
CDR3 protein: ASRNQGTGGEKLF

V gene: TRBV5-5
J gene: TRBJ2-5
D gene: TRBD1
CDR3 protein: ASSFFQGAQETQY

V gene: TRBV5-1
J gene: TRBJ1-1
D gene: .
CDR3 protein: ASSLDTTNTEAF

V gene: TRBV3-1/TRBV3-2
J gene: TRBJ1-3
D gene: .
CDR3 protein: ASSQGSWTASGNTIY

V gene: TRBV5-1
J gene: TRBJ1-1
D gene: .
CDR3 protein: ASSLETGIPEAF

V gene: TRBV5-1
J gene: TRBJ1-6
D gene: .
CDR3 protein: ASSFDGRRSPLH

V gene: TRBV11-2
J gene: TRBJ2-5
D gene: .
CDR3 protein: ASSFARGQETQY

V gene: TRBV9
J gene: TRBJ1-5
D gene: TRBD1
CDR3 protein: ASSGGQGAQPQH

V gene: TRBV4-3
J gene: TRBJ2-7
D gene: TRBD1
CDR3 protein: ASSQVGQGVHEQY

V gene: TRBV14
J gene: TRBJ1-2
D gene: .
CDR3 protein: ASSKRRETTYGYT

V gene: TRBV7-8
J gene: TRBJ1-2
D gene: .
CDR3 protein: ASSPTANYGYT

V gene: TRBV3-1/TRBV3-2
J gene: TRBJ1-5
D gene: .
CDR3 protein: ASSQGPPGDSNQPQH

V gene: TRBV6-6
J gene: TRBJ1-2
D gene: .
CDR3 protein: ASSRDTDYGYT

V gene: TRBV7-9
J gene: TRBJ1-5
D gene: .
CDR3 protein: ASSFGGSSNQPQH

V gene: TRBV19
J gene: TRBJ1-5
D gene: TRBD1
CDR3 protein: ASRPTGEGRQPQH

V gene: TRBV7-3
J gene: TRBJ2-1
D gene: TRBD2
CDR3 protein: ASSSTPSGGANNEQF

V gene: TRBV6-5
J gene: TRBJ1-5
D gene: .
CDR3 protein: ASSYGGLGSNQPQH

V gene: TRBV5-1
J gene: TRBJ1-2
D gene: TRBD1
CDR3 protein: ASSLEGAKLYGYT

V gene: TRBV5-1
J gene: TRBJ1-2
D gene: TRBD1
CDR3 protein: ASRSGGTYGYT

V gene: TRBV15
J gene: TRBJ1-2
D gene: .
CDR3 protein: ATSRDQQEYDGYT

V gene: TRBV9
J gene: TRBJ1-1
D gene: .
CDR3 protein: ASSYRGGVENTEAF

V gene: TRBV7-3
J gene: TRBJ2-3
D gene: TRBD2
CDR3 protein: ASSRSALRGDTDTQY

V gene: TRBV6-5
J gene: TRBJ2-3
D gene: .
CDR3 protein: ASSGGRRTDTQY